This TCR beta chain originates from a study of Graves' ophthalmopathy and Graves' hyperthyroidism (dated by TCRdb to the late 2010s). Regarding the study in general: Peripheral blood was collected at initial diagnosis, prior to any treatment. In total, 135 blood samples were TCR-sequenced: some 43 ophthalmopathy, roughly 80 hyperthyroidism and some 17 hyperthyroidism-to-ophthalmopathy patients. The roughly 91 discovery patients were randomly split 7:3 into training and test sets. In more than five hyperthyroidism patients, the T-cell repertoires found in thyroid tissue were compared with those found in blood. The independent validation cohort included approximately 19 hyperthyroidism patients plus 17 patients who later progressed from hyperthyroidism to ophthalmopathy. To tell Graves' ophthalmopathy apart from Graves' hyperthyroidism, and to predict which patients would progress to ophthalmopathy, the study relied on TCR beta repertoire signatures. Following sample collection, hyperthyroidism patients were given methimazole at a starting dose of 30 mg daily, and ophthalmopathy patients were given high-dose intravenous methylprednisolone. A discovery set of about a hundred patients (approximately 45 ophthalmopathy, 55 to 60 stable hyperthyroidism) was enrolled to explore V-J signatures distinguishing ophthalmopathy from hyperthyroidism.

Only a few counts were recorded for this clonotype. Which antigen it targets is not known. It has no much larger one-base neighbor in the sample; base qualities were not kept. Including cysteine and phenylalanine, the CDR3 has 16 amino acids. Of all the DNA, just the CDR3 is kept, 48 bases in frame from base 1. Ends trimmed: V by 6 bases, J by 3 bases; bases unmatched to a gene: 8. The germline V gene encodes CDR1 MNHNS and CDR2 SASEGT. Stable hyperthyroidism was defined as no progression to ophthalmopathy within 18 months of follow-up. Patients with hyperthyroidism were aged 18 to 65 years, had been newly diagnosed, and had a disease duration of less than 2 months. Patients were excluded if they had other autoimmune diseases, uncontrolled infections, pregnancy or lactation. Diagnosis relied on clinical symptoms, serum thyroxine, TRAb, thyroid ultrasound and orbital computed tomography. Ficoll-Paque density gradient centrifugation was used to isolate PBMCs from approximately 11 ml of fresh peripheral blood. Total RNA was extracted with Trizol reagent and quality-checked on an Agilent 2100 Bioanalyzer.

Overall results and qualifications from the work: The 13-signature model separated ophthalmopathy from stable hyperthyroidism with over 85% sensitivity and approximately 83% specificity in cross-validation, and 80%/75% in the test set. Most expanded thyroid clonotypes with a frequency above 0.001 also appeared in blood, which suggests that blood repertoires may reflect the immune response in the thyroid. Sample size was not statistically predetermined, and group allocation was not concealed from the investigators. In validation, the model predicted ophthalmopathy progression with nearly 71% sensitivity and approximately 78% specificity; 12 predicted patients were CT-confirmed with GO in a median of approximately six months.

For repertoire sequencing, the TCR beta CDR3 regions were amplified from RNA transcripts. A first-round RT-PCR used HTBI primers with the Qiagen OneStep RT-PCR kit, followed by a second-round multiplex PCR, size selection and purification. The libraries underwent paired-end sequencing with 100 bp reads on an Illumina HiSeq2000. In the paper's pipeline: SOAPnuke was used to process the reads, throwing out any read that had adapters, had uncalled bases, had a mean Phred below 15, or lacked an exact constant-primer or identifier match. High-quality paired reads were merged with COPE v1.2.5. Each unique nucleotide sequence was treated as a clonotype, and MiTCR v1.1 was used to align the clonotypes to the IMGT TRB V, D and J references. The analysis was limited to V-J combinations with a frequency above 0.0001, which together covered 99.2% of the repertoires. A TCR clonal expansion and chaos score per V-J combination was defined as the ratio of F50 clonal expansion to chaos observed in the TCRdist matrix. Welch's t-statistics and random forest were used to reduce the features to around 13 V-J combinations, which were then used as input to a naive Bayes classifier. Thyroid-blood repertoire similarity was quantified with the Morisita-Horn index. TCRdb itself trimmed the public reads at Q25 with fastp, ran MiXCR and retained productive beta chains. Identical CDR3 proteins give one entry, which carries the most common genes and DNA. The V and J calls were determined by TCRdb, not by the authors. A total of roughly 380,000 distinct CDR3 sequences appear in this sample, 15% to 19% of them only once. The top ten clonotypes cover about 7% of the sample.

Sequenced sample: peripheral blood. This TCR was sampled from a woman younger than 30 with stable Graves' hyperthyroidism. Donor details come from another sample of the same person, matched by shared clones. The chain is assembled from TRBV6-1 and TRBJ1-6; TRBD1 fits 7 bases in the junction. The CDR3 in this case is CASRPEQGLYNSPLHF. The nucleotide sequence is TGTGCCAGCAGACCCGAACAGGGGCTCTATAATTCACCCCTCCACTTT.